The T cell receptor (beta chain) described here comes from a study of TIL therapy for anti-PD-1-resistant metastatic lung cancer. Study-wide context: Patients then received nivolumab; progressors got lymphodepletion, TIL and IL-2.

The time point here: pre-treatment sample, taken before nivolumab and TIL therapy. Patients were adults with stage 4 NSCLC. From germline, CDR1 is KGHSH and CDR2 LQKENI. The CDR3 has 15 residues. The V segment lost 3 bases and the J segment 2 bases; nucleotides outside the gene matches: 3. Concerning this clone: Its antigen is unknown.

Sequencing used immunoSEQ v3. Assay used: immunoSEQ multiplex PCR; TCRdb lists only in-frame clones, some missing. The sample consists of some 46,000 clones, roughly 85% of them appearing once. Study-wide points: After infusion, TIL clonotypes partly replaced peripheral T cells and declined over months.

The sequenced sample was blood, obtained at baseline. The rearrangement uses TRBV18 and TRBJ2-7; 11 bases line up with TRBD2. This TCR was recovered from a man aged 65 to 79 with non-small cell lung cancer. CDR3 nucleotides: TGTGCCAGCTCACCCGGACTAGCGGGTCCCTACGAGCAGTACTTC. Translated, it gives CASSPGLAGPYEQYF.